The 11 T cell receptor beta chains in this list originate from one sample, sequenced in a study of blood T cells in healthy people across ages. The authors ran a second PCR of roughly 6 to 11 cycles using a sample-barcoded 5' primer and a J-beta primer mix. From the 5' RACE reads, TCRdb called clonotypes with MiXCR, one entry per CDR3 protein. The sample gives about 1,600,000 distinct CDR3 sequences, 42% of which show up once; 7% to 9.5% is in the top ten. The sample taken for sequencing was blood. All receptors come from a woman under 30 in good health.

In the case of this clonotype: Relative to the germline gene, one junction end is altered; a read error may explain this. The V gene is TRBV4-1, the J gene TRBJ1-5; 10 bases are a match to TRBD1. Looked up from germline, CDR1 is MGHRA and CDR2 is YSYEKL. This CDR3 spans 15 amino acids. CDR3 sequence reads: CAGSQGTGGNQPQHF. CDR3 nucleotides: TGCGCCGGCAGCCAAGGGACAGGGGGCAATCAGCCCCAGCATTTT.

Concerning this clonotype: An end of the junction differs from the germline gene, which may be a read error. The chain employs TRBV13 and TRBJ2-3, with unresolved D. The V gene's germline CDR1 is PRHDT and CDR2 FYEKMQ (reference sequence). This CDR3 has 15 amino acids. CDR3 in DNA: TGTGCCAGCGCCTCCGAAGCTCACAACACAGAGACGCAGTATTTT. It specifies CASASEAHNTETQYF.

This sequence joins TRBV7-2 and TRBJ2-7, with 8 bases that match TRBD1. V shed 5 bases and J 2 bases; nucleotides not matched to a gene: 5. Germline values: CDR1 SGHTA, CDR2 FQGNSA. CDR3 size: 14 residues. CDR3 DNA sequence: TGTGCCAGCAGCCCAGCACAGGGGGCCTACGAGCAGTACTTC. Its protein product is CASSPAQGAYEQYF. Variable domain in full (rest from reference TRBV7-2 and TRBJ2-7): GAGVSQSPSNKVTEKGKDVELRCDPISGHTALYWYRQSLGQGLEFLIYFQGNSAPDKSGLPSDRFSAERTGGSVSTLTIQRTQQEDSAVYLCASSPAQGAYEQYFGPGTRLTVT.

The genes are TRBV6-2 or TRBV6-3 and TRBJ2-5; 8 bases are a match to TRBD2. V trimming: 7 bases; J trimming: 3 bases; junction bases outside the gene matches: 7. Germline CDR1 MNHEY, CDR2 SVGEGT. This CDR3 spans 14 amino acids. The CDR3 sequence: CASIRLAKEETQYF. The CDR3 coding sequence is TGTGCCAGCATCCGACTAGCGAAAGAAGAGACCCAGTACTTC.

The chain links TRBV7-8 to TRBJ2-7; 7 bases map to TRBD2. The J call may be mistaken, given a closer DNA end match to TRBJ2-5. The length of the CDR3 is 14 residues. CDR1 and CDR2 from the germline V gene are SGHVS and FQNEAQ. The CDR3 region has the DNA TGTGCCAGCAGCTTAGTCCTGACTAGCGAGACCCAGTACTTC. Translated, it gives CASSLVLTSETQYF.

This clonotype was observed a handful of times. J is TRBJ2-5 and V is TRBV20-1; no firm D call. V gave up 3 bases and J gave up 2 bases, with 10 bases separating them. CDR3 length equals 13 residues. Germline CDR1 DFQATT, CDR2 SNEGSKA (reference sequence). DNA of the CDR3: TGCAGTGCTAGCCGGCTGGTACAAGAGACCCAGTACTTC. It specifies CSASRLVQETQYF.

The sample holds a few counts of this clonotype. V usage is TRBV20-1 and J usage is TRBJ1-6; D is undetermined. The V end was cut by 0 bases, the J end by 0 bases, with 9 bases between. The CDR3 has 16 residues. The V gene's germline CDR1 is DFQATT and CDR2 SNEGSKA (reference sequence). The CDR3 spells CSAREVRSSYNSPLHF. The DNA of the CDR3 is TGCAGTGCTAGAGAGGTCAGGAGCTCCTATAATTCACCCCTCCACTTT.

The chain couples TRBV6-5 to TRBJ2-7, with D maybe TRBD2 (6 bases). Germline CDR1 and CDR2: MNHEY and SVGAGI. The CDR3 extends over 16 amino acids. V lost 4 bases and J lost 3, with 19 bases in between. CDR3 nucleotide sequence: TGTGCCAGCAGTTCTCGCGACGAGAAGACTAGCTACGAGCAGTACTTC. Protein: CASSSRDEKTSYEQYF.

This clonotype has just a few counts. The chain couples TRBV7-2 to TRBJ2-7, with unresolved D. V dropped 4 bases and J dropped 3 bases, with 10 bases sitting between them. Germline lookup yields CDR1 SGHTA and CDR2 FQGNSA. The CDR3 consists of 13 residues. The CDR3 coding sequence is TGTGCCAGCAGCTCAAACCCCAACTACGAGCAGTACTTC. This codes for CASSSNPNYEQYF. Together with reference TRBV7-2 and TRBJ2-7, the CDR3 gives the full variable domain: GAGVSQSPSNKVTEKGKDVELRCDPISGHTALYWYRQSLGQGLEFLIYFQGNSAPDKSGLPSDRFSAERTGGSVSTLTIQRTQQEDSAVYLCASSSNPNYEQYFGPGTRLTVT.

This sequence joins TRBV2 and TRBJ2-1; TRBD2 is a possible D gene (7 bases). Trimming pared 8 bases from V and 2 bases from J, leaving 19 bases between. This CDR3 comprises 16 residues. The V gene's germline CDR1 is SNHLY and CDR2 FYNNEI. The CDR3 sequence: CASQGGAGATYNEQFF. The CDR3, as DNA: TGTGCCAGCCAAGGAGGGGCGGGGGCCACCTACAATGAGCAGTTCTTC.

This chain joins TRBV12-3 or TRBV12-4 and TRBJ2-4; D is unclear. The J call may be faulty, since TRBJ2-7 better matches the DNA end. The CDR3 runs 15 residues. CDR3 amino acids: CASSLPSERFDEQYF. The CDR3 DNA is TGTGCCAGCAGTTTACCTTCGGAACGGTTCGACGAGCAGTACTTC.